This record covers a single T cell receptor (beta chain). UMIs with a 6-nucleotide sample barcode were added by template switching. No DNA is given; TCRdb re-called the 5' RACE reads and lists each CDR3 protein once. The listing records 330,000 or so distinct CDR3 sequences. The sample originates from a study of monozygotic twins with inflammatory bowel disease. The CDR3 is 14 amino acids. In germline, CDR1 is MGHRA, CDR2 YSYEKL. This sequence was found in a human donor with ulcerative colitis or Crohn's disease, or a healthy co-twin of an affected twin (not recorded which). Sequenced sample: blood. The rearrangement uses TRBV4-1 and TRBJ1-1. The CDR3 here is CASSHRDRNTEAFF.